One and the same sample provided the 16 T cell receptor beta chains below, sequenced in a study of OX40 agonist ivuxolimab in advanced cancers. Sequencing was performed with immunoSEQ multiplex PCR; in TCRdb, only in-frame clones are kept and a portion is missing. The sample includes about 74,000 clones, 80% to 90% seen only once; the top ten take around 1.5%. Source: CD4+ or CD8+ T cells sorted from blood, taken in a trial of the OX40 agonist ivuxolimab. The receptors were sampled from an adult with an advanced solid tumor such as melanoma, head and neck, liver or kidney cancer.

The chain joins TRBV7-9 to TRBJ2-3; 11 bases fit TRBD1. Germline V gene data show CDR1 as SEHNR and CDR2 as FQNEAQ (reference sequence). V shed 1 base, J shed 2 bases, and the junction held 5 bases outside the gene matches. This CDR3 spans 17 amino acids. The DNA for the CDR3 is TGTGCCAGCAGCTTAGGCGGGACAGGGGGTCTCACAGATACGCAGTATTTT. It translates to CASSLGGTGGLTDTQYF.

The chain links TRBV11-3 to TRBJ2-3; D may be TRBD2 (5 bases). Trimming removed 6 bases from V and 4 bases from J, with 20 bases in between. The CDR3 has 16 amino acids. CDR1 is SGHNT, CDR2 YENEEA, per germline. The CDR3 region is CASSPQSTDFSDTQYF. The CDR3 DNA reads TGTGCCAGCAGTCCCCAGAGCACGGACTTCTCAGATACGCAGTATTTT.

This chain connects TRBV5-1 to TRBJ2-7; TRBD2 might be the D (6 bases). Germline V gene data show CDR1 as SGHRS and CDR2 as YFSETQ. V lost 1 base and J lost 5, with 13 bases in between. The CDR3 extends over 14 amino acids. The CDR3 sequence is CASSLWDWKDEQYF. CDR3 bases: TGCGCCAGCAGCTTGTGGGACTGGAAAGACGAGCAGTACTTC.

The sample holds one count of this clone. The chain employs TRBV11-2 and TRBJ1-3; the D is unclear. Germline V gives CDR1 SGHAT, CDR2 FQNNGV. V was pared by 5 bases and J by 0 bases, with 5 bases between. There are 13 residues in the CDR3. CDR3 bases: TGTGCCAGCAGCGTTACCTCTGGAAACACCATATATTTT. Translated: CASSVTSGNTIYF. Using reference TRBV11-2 and TRBJ1-3 for the parts outside the CDR3, the full variable domain is EAGVAQSPRYKIIEKRQSVAFWCNPISGHATLYWYQQILGQGPKLLIQFQNNGVVDDSQLPKDRFSAERLKGVDSTLKIQPAKLEDSAVYLCASSVTSGNTIYFGEGSWLTVV.

The V gene is TRBV5-4, the J gene TRBJ2-5; 13 bases map to TRBD2. V dropped 4 bases and J dropped 7; count of bases not matched to a gene: 7. This CDR3 comprises 15 residues. CDR1 and CDR2 from the germline V gene are SGHNT and YYREEE (reference sequence). The CDR3 protein is CASSPGLAGVGTQYF. CDR3 DNA sequence: TGTGCCAGCAGCCCCGGACTAGCGGGAGTGGGGACCCAGTACTTC.

The rearrangement joins TRBV21-1 to TRBJ1-2; the listed D gene, TRBD1, was not tested against the DNA. TRBV21-1 has pseudogene status. CDR3 length: 14 residues. This CDR3 is CASSPRTGGYGYTF. The DNA for the CDR3 is TGTGCCAGCAGCCCGCGGACAGGGGGATATGGCTACACCTTC.

The V gene is TRBV5-6, the J gene TRBJ2-5; D is ambiguous. CDR3 length equals 14 residues. From germline, CDR1 is SGHDT and CDR2 YYEEEE. Trimming cost V 4 bases and J 2 bases, with 12 bases left between them. The CDR3 DNA reads TGTGCCAGCAGCCTGGGGATTCAACAAGAGACCCAGTACTTC. The encoded protein is CASSLGIQQETQYF.

This sequence joins TRBV4-3 and TRBJ2-2, with D unclear. The ends were cut back, 0 bases at V and 0 bases at J, with 5 bases in the middle. Germline CDR1 reads LGHNA; CDR2 reads YSLEER. CDR3 length: 15 residues. The CDR3 coding sequence is TGCGCCAGCAGCCAAGACAGGCCGAACACCGGGGAGCTGTTTTTT. This codes for CASSQDRPNTGELFF.

J is TRBJ1-1 and V is TRBV19, with TRBD1 identical over 7 bases. The length of the CDR3 is 17 residues. Looked up from germline, CDR1 is LNHDA and CDR2 is SQIVND (reference sequence). Trimming cost V 6 bases and J 0 bases; bases outside gene matches: 13. Here the CDR3 reads CASSFPGRGLMNTEAFF. In nucleotides, the CDR3 is TGTGCCAGTAGCTTCCCCGGGAGGGGGCTAATGAACACTGAAGCTTTCTTT.

This clone was recorded only once. J is TRBJ2-5 and V is TRBV10-3; D is possibly TRBD1 (5 bases). V shed 3 bases and J shed 5 bases, with 10 bases lying between them. The CDR3 extends over 13 amino acids. Germline-derived CDR1 and CDR2 are ENHRY and SYGVKD. The CDR3 loop reads CAISDTGPETQYF. The CDR3 bases are TGTGCCATCAGTGACACAGGTCCGGAGACCCAGTACTTC.

The chain joins TRBV11-3 to TRBJ2-2; possible D gene TRBD2, 6 bases. Between the trimmed V and J ends, which lost 5 bases and 7 bases, there was a span of 14 bases. Germline V lookup: CDR1 SGHNT, CDR2 YENEEA. The CDR3 is 14 residues long. The CDR3: CASSGGWDDGELFF. The CDR3 DNA follows: TGTGCCAGCAGCGGAGGGTGGGATGACGGGGAGCTGTTTTTT.

This chain connects TRBV11-3 to TRBJ2-1; 8 bases line up with TRBD1. Per the germline V gene, CDR1 is SGHNT and CDR2 is YENEEA. J gave up 6 bases and V 2 bases, and 6 bases lay outside the gene matches. The CDR3 totals 15 residues. The CDR3 loop is CASSLRQGAVNEQFF. The CDR3 DNA follows: TGTGCCAGCAGCTTAAGGCAGGGGGCTGTCAATGAGCAGTTCTTC.

V and J are TRBV5-1 and TRBJ1-4; no clear D gene. This CDR3 is built from 15 residues. The germline gives CDR1 SGHRS, CDR2 YFSETQ. V lost 0 bases, J lost 8 bases, and 14 bases lay in between. CDR3 loop: CASSLEPGQEEKLFF. The DNA of the CDR3 is TGCGCCAGCAGCTTGGAACCCGGGCAGGAAGAAAAACTGTTTTTT.

The chain has TRBV5-8 and TRBJ1-2; tentative D call: TRBD1 (5 bases). The germline V gene has CDR1 SGHTS and CDR2 YDEGEE. This CDR3 is built from 13 residues. Trimming removed 4 bases at V and 5 bases at J, with 12 bases between. Here the CDR3 reads CASSPGRGYGYTF. CDR3 bases: TGTGCCAGCAGCCCGGGGCGAGGGTATGGCTACACCTTC.

The gene calls are TRBV11-2 and TRBJ2-7, with 10 bases identical to TRBD1. The CDR3 consists of 14 residues. V lost 5 bases and J lost 4; bases outside the gene matches: 5. CDR1 is SGHAT and CDR2 is FQNNGV in the germline V gene. Here the CDR3 DNA reads TGTGCCAGCAGCCGACAGGGGGCGGGGTACGAGCAGTACTTC. This gives the protein CASSRQGAGYEQYF.

This chain uses TRBV7-8 with TRBJ2-7, with unresolved D. The CDR3 has 15 amino acids. V lost 5 bases to trimming and J lost 2 bases, with 16 bases between them. Germline CDR1 SGHVS, CDR2 FQNEAQ. The CDR3 coding sequence is TGTGCCAGCAGCACTCGTGGTAGTCTCACCTACGAGCAGTACTTC. Protein sequence: CASSTRGSLTYEQYF.